A selection of T cell receptor beta chains follows, all from one sample in a study of post-analysis software for immune sequencing data. MiXCR was run by TCRdb on the PCR reads, yielding one entry per CDR3 protein. The sample shows approximately 180,000 distinct CDR3 sequences, 30% of them seen only once. Sequenced: blood. The receptors stem from a girl between 10 and 17 years old with multiple sclerosis. Both conserved end residues are part of each CDR3. The order of the fields is clone size, J gene, V gene, D gene, CDR3 DNA, CDR3 protein. D genes are given only for firm matches. The size of a clone is reported for some rows only, either as once, few or many, or as a class for expanded clones.

abundance: many; j_gene: TRBJ2-3; v_gene: TRBV29-1; d_gene: NA; CDR3nt: TGCAGCGTTGCGGGTCCTAGCACAGATACGCAGTATTTT; CDR3aa: CSVAGPSTDTQYF
abundance: many; j_gene: TRBJ1-5; v_gene: TRBV20-1; d_gene: NA; CDR3nt: TGCAGTGCTAGCCGGGACCGCAATCAGCCCCAGCATTTT; CDR3aa: CSASRDRNQPQHF
abundance: many; j_gene: TRBJ2-5; v_gene: TRBV2; d_gene: NA; CDR3nt: TGTGCCAGCAGTGAAGAAAGGGATTGGGAGACCCAGTACTTC; CDR3aa: CASSEERDWETQYF
abundance: NA; j_gene: TRBJ2-4; v_gene: TRBV5-1; d_gene: NA; CDR3nt: TGCGCCAGCAGCCTCCTTTACCCCGTCCGTGATGAGCAGTACTTC; CDR3aa: CASSLLYPVRDEQYF
abundance: NA; j_gene: TRBJ1-5; v_gene: TRBV2; d_gene: NA; CDR3nt: TGTGCCAGCAGGGCAATAGGACACACCAATCAGCCCCAGCATTTT; CDR3aa: CASRAIGHTNQPQHF
abundance: few; j_gene: TRBJ1-2; v_gene: TRBV6-5; d_gene: TRBD1; CDR3nt: TGTGCCAGCAGTTACTCGAAGGGGGCGCATGGCTACACCTTC; CDR3aa: CASSYSKGAHGYTF
abundance: many; j_gene: TRBJ2-7; v_gene: TRBV4-1; d_gene: TRBD2; CDR3nt: TGCGCCAGCAGCCAAGATCTAGCGGATGCCTACGAGCAGTACTTC; CDR3aa: CASSQDLADAYEQYF
abundance: many; j_gene: TRBJ2-6; v_gene: TRBV15; d_gene: TRBD1; CDR3nt: TGTGCCACCAGCGACCCGACAGGGAATATTCTTGGGACTGGGGCCAACGTCCTGACTTTC; CDR3aa: CATSDPTGNILGTGANVLTF
abundance: NA; j_gene: TRBJ2-2; v_gene: TRBV7-2; d_gene: NA; CDR3nt: TGTGCCAGCAGCTTAGTGGGCGGAAACACCGGGGAGCTGTTTTTT; CDR3aa: CASSLVGGNTGELFF
abundance: NA; j_gene: TRBJ1-1; v_gene: TRBV29-1; d_gene: NA; CDR3nt: TGCAGCGTTCGAAGGTCGGACACTGAAGCTTTCTTT; CDR3aa: CSVRRSDTEAFF
abundance: many; j_gene: TRBJ1-2; v_gene: TRBV29-1; d_gene: NA; CDR3nt: TGCAGCGTTGAAGGGGGCAGGGACGGCGGCTACACCTTC; CDR3aa: CSVEGGRDGGYTF
abundance: NA; j_gene: TRBJ1-5; v_gene: TRBV3-1; d_gene: NA; CDR3nt: TGTGCCGGCAGCCTAAAACAGGGAGATCAGCCCCAGCATTTT; CDR3aa: CAGSLKQGDQPQHF
abundance: many; j_gene: TRBJ1-2; v_gene: TRBV6-5; d_gene: NA; CDR3nt: TGTGCCAGCAGTCCCCGGGTGTACTATGGCTACACCTTC; CDR3aa: CASSPRVYYGYTF
abundance: many; j_gene: TRBJ2-1; v_gene: TRBV28; d_gene: TRBD1; CDR3nt: TGTGCCAGCAGTTCTATCCTACAGGGGGCCGCCCTTTTTAGCTCCTACAATGAGCAGTTCTTC; CDR3aa: CASSSILQGAALFSSYNEQFF
abundance: many; j_gene: TRBJ2-7; v_gene: TRBV27; d_gene: TRBD2; CDR3nt: TGTGCCAGCAGTTTACGAGCGGGAGGCCTCTACGAGCAGTACTTC; CDR3aa: CASSLRAGGLYEQYF
abundance: NA; j_gene: TRBJ2-7; v_gene: TRBV27; d_gene: TRBD2; CDR3nt: TGTGCCAGCAGTCTGCTGACTAGCGGAATGATTTACGAGCAGTACTTC; CDR3aa: CASSLLTSGMIYEQYF
abundance: many; j_gene: TRBJ1-5; v_gene: TRBV5-6; d_gene: NA; CDR3nt: TGTGCCAGCAGCTCTGGGTACTATAGCAATCAGCCCCAGCATTTT; CDR3aa: CASSSGYYSNQPQHF
abundance: NA; j_gene: TRBJ2-7; v_gene: TRBV27; d_gene: NA; CDR3nt: TGTGCCAGCAGTTTCATAGCAATTAACTACAATGAGCAGTACTTC; CDR3aa: CASSFIAINYNEQYF
abundance: few; j_gene: TRBJ2-5; v_gene: TRBV12-3/TRBV12-4; d_gene: NA; CDR3nt: TGTGCCAGCAGTTTCGGGGACCCCCAAGAGACCCAGTACTTC; CDR3aa: CASSFGDPQETQYF
abundance: few; j_gene: TRBJ2-1; v_gene: TRBV6-1; d_gene: NA; CDR3nt: TGTGCCAGCAGTGTCGAGAGTCCTTCCTACAATGAGCAGTTCTTC; CDR3aa: CASSVESPSYNEQFF
abundance: few; j_gene: TRBJ2-5; v_gene: TRBV18; d_gene: NA; CDR3nt: TGTGCCAGCTCACCCTTGTCAGAGACCCAGTACTTC; CDR3aa: CASSPLSETQYF
abundance: NA; j_gene: TRBJ1-5; v_gene: TRBV30; d_gene: NA; CDR3nt: TGTGCCTGGAGTGTATCAGGGTCCAATCAGCCCCAGCATTTT; CDR3aa: CAWSVSGSNQPQHF
abundance: NA; j_gene: TRBJ2-1; v_gene: TRBV14; d_gene: NA; CDR3nt: TGTGCCAGCAGCCGAGAGACCAATGAGCAGTTCTTC; CDR3aa: CASSRETNEQFF
abundance: NA; j_gene: TRBJ2-1; v_gene: TRBV27; d_gene: TRBD2; CDR3nt: TGTGCCAGCAGTCCCGGGACTAGAGGGTTCGAGAATGAGCAGTTCTTC; CDR3aa: CASSPGTRGFENEQFF
abundance: NA; j_gene: TRBJ2-7; v_gene: TRBV11-2; d_gene: NA; CDR3nt: TGTGCCAGCAACCTTCAGGGGTACGAGCAGTACTTC; CDR3aa: CASNLQGYEQYF
abundance: NA; j_gene: TRBJ1-2; v_gene: TRBV27; d_gene: TRBD1; CDR3nt: TGTGTCAGCAGTTTACCAGGGGGCTATGGCTACACCTTC; CDR3aa: CVSSLPGGYGYTF
abundance: NA; j_gene: TRBJ1-5; v_gene: TRBV12-3/TRBV12-4; d_gene: TRBD1; CDR3nt: TGTGCCAGCAGTCCTGGACAGGGCGAATCTAGCAATCAGCCCCAGCATTTT; CDR3aa: CASSPGQGESSNQPQHF
abundance: NA; j_gene: TRBJ1-1; v_gene: TRBV29-1; d_gene: TRBD1; CDR3nt: TGCAGCGCCTGGGACAGGGGGTATGAAGAAGCTTTCTTT; CDR3aa: CSAWDRGYEEAFF
abundance: many; j_gene: TRBJ2-7; v_gene: TRBV5-1; d_gene: TRBD1; CDR3nt: TGCGCCAGCAGCCCTGGACAGGGGGTATTCTACGAGCAGTACTTC; CDR3aa: CASSPGQGVFYEQYF
abundance: NA; j_gene: TRBJ1-1; v_gene: TRBV5-1; d_gene: NA; CDR3nt: TGCGCCAGCACACCGGGACCGAGAAACCCGAACACTGAAGCTTTCTTT; CDR3aa: CASTPGPRNPNTEAFF
abundance: many; j_gene: TRBJ2-1; v_gene: TRBV15; d_gene: TRBD1; CDR3nt: TGTGCCACCAGCACTTACGAGGGACAGGGGGTACACAATGAGCAGTTCTTC; CDR3aa: CATSTYEGQGVHNEQFF
abundance: many; j_gene: TRBJ1-6; v_gene: TRBV6-5; d_gene: NA; CDR3nt: TGTGCCAGCAGCCATGACAGCGGCTCCTATAATTCACCCCTCCACTTT; CDR3aa: CASSHDSGSYNSPLHF
abundance: few; j_gene: TRBJ2-7; v_gene: TRBV28; d_gene: TRBD1; CDR3nt: TGTGCCAGCAGTTCGCCCCCCGGGACAGCAAACTACGAGCAGTACTTC; CDR3aa: CASSSPPGTANYEQYF